These 18 T cell receptor beta chains share one sample of origin, sequenced in a study of blood T cell repertoires in COVID-19. This table comes from immunoSEQ multiplex PCR, and its TCRdb copy is limited to in-frame clones, with some not included. The data hold approximately 150,000 clones, with 60% to 85% observed a single time. The sample taken for sequencing was peripheral blood. The source is a woman aged 60-75 years with COVID-19, enrolled during active disease.

This chain uses TRBV4-1 with TRBJ2-5; TRBD2 agrees at 7 bases. V shed 1 base, J shed 4 bases, and the junction held 3 bases outside the gene matches. Germline V gene lookup returns CDR1 MGHRA and CDR2 YSYEKL. CDR3 length equals 14 residues. DNA of the CDR3: TGCGCCAGCAGCCAAGCTACGGGAGGAGAGACCCAGTACTTC. Its translation is CASSQATGGETQYF.

This clone was observed a handful of times. The rearrangement uses TRBV6-1 and TRBJ1-2, with a possible D match to TRBD1 (6 bases). The germline gives CDR1 MNHNS, CDR2 SASEGT. The CDR3 runs 14 residues. V lost 3 bases to trimming and J lost 6 bases, with 14 bases between them. The CDR3 loop is CASSDARQDHGYTF. The DNA of the CDR3 is TGTGCCAGCAGTGATGCGAGACAGGATCATGGCTACACCTTC.

The V gene is TRBV27, the J gene TRBJ2-7, with TRBD1 identical over 7 bases. Germline V gives CDR1 MNHEY, CDR2 SMNVEV (reference sequence). The CDR3 has 19 amino acids. J lost 6 bases, V lost 4 bases, and 24 bases had no gene match. The CDR3 reads CASSSLSVMEQGRVSEQYV. The CDR3 nucleotides are TGTGCCAGCAGTTCCCTATCGGTGATGGAACAGGGGCGGGTGTCCGAGCAGTACGTC.

The chain has TRBV6-6 and TRBJ2-3, with no clear D. V dropped 5 bases and J dropped 5 bases, with 11 bases sitting between them. Germline assignment: CDR1 MNHNY and CDR2 SVGAGI (reference sequence). This CDR3 region has 13 residues. Here the CDR3 reads CASSPPPGDTQYF. CDR3 DNA: TGTGCCAGCAGTCCTCCCCCCGGAGATACGCAGTATTTT.

This clone was seen just once. This CDR3 is CASSIRVGTEAFF. The CDR3 DNA reads as TGTGCCAGTAGTATCAGGGTGGGGACTGAAGCTTTCTTT. This rearrangement joins TRBV19 to TRBJ1-1, with TRBD1 as a possible D gene (5 bases). CDR1 LNHDA and CDR2 SQIVND come from the germline V gene (reference sequence). V was pared by 3 bases and J by 5 bases, with 10 bases between. This CDR3 is built from 13 residues.

This clone was detected a few times. As DNA, the CDR3 is TGTGCCAGTAGTCCGGACAGTGCCCACACTCAGCCCCAGCATTTT. This translates into CASSPDSAHTQPQHF. The chain has TRBV19 and TRBJ1-5; maybe TRBD1 (6 bases). V was clipped by 5 bases and J by 6 bases, with 17 bases between them. CDR3 length: 15 residues. Per germline, CDR1 LNHDA and CDR2 SQIVND (reference sequence). Together with reference TRBV19 and TRBJ1-5, the CDR3 gives the full variable domain: DGGITQSPKYLFRKEGQNVTLSCEQNLNHDAMYWYRQDPGQGLRLIYYSQIVNDFQKGDIAEGYSVSREKKESFPLTVTSAQKNPTAFYLCASSPDSAHTQPQHFGDGTRLSIL.

This clone was detected once. The genes are TRBV7-6 and TRBJ1-6, with 7 bases lining up with TRBD1. From germline, CDR1 is SGHVS and CDR2 FNYEAQ. The CDR3 has 17 residues. V lost 5 bases, J lost 7 bases, and 14 bases stayed unmatched. The CDR3 DNA reads as TGTGCCAGCAGCCAGGGGTCCGGGACAGCTTCAAATTCACCCCTCCACTTT. Its protein is CASSQGSGTASNSPLHF.

The CDR3 region has the DNA TGTGCCAGCAGCTTGAGGCACCTCCAAGAGACCCAGTACTTC. This codes for CASSLRHLQETQYF. J is TRBJ2-5 and V is TRBV7-2; unclear D gene. Trimming removed 3 bases at V and 1 base at J, with 9 bases between. This CDR3 spans 14 amino acids. From germline, CDR1 is SGHTA and CDR2 FQGNSA.

The rearrangement joins TRBV11-3 to TRBJ1-3, with a possible D match to TRBD1 (5 bases). The germline V gene has CDR1 SGHNT and CDR2 YENEEA. The CDR3 is made up of 18 amino acids. Trimming removed 0 bases at V and 1 base at J, with 16 bases between. The CDR3 coding sequence is TGTGCCAGCAGCTTAGACTCAGGTGGGGCGAGTTCTGGAAACACCATATATTTT. Its translation: CASSLDSGGASSGNTIYF. Full variable domain (rest looked up from reference TRBV11-3 and TRBJ1-3): EAGVVQSPRYKIIEKKQPVAFWCNPISGHNTLYWYLQNLGQGPELLIRYENEEAVDDSQLPKDRFSAERLKGVDSTLKIQPAELGDSAVYLCASSLDSGGASSGNTIYFGEGSWLTVV.

The rearrangement uses TRBV18 and TRBJ1-3; 10 bases are shared with TRBD1. The V and J ends lost 2 bases and 2 bases, in that order; junction bases with no gene match: 0. The CDR3 totals 15 residues. CDR1 KGHSH and CDR2 LQKENI come from the germline V gene. DNA of the CDR3: TGTGCCAGCTCACCAGACAGGGGGCCTGGAAACACCATATATTTT. Its protein product is CASSPDRGPGNTIYF.

This clone was detected only a few times. This chain links TRBV6-5 with TRBJ1-1; D uncertain. Trimming removed 4 bases from V and 1 base from J, with 7 bases in between. The CDR3 is 13 residues long. Germline loops: CDR1 MNHEY, CDR2 SVGAGI. CDR3 sequence: CASSLTANTEAFF. The CDR3 region has the DNA TGTGCCAGCAGTTTAACAGCGAACACTGAAGCTTTCTTT.

The rearrangement uses TRBV2 and TRBJ2-3; 7 bases line up with TRBD2. CDR3 length equals 15 residues. Trimming cost V 3 bases and J 2 bases; bases outside gene matches: 5. The germline CDR1 and CDR2 sequences are SNHLY and FYNNEI. CDR3 nucleotide sequence: TGTGCCAGCAGTGATCCGGGGGGAGTCACAGATACGCAGTATTTT. It yields the protein CASSDPGGVTDTQYF.

V and J are TRBV16 and TRBJ1-2; TRBD1 matches 8 bases. Germline V gene lookup returns CDR1 KGHSY and CDR2 FQNENV. The CDR3 is 14 residues long. V trimming: 4 bases; J trimming: 4 bases; junction bases outside the gene matches: 5. The CDR3 is CASSLNRGSYGYTF. In DNA form, the CDR3 reads TGTGCCAGCAGCCTCAACAGGGGGAGCTATGGCTACACCTTC.

The chain links TRBV2 to TRBJ2-3; TRBD2 matches at 13 bases. The V gene's germline CDR1 is SNHLY and CDR2 FYNNEI. The CDR3 covers 17 residues. The V gene end was trimmed by 6 bases and the J gene end by 2 bases; junction bases not matched to a gene: 8. The CDR3 nucleotides are TGTGCCAGCAGGCGGACTAGCGGGAGAGGAAACACAGATACGCAGTATTTT. It specifies CASRRTSGRGNTDTQYF.

This chain links TRBV2 with TRBJ2-2; 8 bases are shared with TRBD1. The length of the CDR3 is 18 residues. V was pared by 6 bases and J by 5 bases, with 17 bases of the junction left unmatched. Germline CDR1 is SNHLY and CDR2 is FYNNEI. The CDR3 DNA reads as TGTGCCAGCAGCGATTCCAACAGGGGGTCCCGAAAAACCGGGGAGCTGTTTTTT. Residues: CASSDSNRGSRKTGELFF. Complete variable domain (other parts from reference TRBV2 and TRBJ2-2): EPEVTQTPSHQVTQMGQEVILRCVPISNHLYFYWYRQILGQKVEFLVSFYNNEISEKSEIFDDQFSVERPDGSNFTLKIRSTKLEDSAMYFCASSDSNRGSRKTGELFFGEGSRLTVL.

V is TRBV3-1 (or the pseudogene TRBV3-2) and J is TRBJ1-1, with D perhaps TRBD1 (5 bases). Germline CDR1 is LGHDT and CDR2 is YNNKEL (reference sequence). Trimming pared 2 bases from V and 1 base from J, leaving 8 bases between. The CDR3 spans 14 residues. The DNA for the CDR3 is TGTGCCAGCAGCCAACAGGGCCAGAACACTGAAGCTTTCTTT. Its protein is CASSQQGQNTEAFF.

This chain joins TRBV28 and TRBJ2-5; 10 bases match TRBD1. The V gene end was trimmed by 5 bases and the J gene end by 5 bases; junction bases not matched to a gene: 11. Germline assignment: CDR1 MDHEN and CDR2 SYDVKM. The CDR3 is made up of 16 amino acids. This CDR3 reads CASSPEGQGLWETQYF. In nucleotides, the CDR3 is TGTGCCAGCAGTCCCGAGGGACAGGGGCTTTGGGAGACCCAGTACTTC.

This sequence joins TRBV21-1 and TRBJ2-3; the D call of TRBD2 is as the table states it, not checked on the DNA. TRBV21-1 is classified as a pseudogene. This CDR3 comprises 17 residues. The CDR3 reads CASSSKRGRSSTDTQYF. The CDR3 region has the DNA TGTGCCAGCAGCAGTAAGCGGGGGAGGTCTAGCACAGATACGCAGTATTTT.